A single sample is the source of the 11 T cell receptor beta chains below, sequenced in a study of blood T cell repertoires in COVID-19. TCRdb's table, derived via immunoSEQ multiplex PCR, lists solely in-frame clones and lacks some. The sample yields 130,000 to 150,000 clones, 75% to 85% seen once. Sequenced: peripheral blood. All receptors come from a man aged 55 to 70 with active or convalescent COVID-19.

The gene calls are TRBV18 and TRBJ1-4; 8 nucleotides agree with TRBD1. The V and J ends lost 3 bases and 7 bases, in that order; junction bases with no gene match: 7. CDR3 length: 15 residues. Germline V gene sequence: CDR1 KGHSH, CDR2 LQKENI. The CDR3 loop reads CASSPWTGKSEKLFF. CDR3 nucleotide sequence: TGTGCCAGCTCACCGTGGACAGGGAAGAGTGAAAAACTGTTTTTT.

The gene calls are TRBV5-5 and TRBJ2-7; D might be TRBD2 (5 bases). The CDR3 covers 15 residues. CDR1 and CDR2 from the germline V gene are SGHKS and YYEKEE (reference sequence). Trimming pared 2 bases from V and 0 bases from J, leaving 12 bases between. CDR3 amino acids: CASSLRGGPSYEQYF. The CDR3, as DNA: TGTGCCAGCAGCTTACGTGGAGGACCCTCCTACGAGCAGTACTTC.

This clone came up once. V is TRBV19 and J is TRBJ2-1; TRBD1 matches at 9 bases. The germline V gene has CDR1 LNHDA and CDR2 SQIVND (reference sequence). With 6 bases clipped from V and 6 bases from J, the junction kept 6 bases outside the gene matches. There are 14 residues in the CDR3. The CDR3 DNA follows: TGTGCCAGTAGGGGGACAGGGTCGGGCAATGAGCAGTTCTTC. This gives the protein CASRGTGSGNEQFF.

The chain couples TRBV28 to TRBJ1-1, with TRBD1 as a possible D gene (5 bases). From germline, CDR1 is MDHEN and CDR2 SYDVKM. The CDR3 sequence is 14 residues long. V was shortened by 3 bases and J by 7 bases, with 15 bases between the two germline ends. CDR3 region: CASSFGQKRGEAFF. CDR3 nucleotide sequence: TGTGCCAGCAGTTTTGGGCAGAAAAGGGGTGAAGCTTTCTTT.

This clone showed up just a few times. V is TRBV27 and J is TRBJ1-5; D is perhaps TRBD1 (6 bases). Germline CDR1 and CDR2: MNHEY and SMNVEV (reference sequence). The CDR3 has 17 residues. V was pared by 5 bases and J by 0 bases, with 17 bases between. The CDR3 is CASSPTGRGNSNQPQHF. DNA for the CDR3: TGTGCCAGCAGTCCTACCGGTAGGGGGAATAGCAATCAGCCCCAGCATTTT.

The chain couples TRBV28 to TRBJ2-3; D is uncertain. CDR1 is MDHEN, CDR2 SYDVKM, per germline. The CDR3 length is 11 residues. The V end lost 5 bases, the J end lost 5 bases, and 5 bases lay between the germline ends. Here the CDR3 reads CASSPGDTQYF. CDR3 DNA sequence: TGTGCCAGCAGTCCCGGAGATACGCAGTATTTT.

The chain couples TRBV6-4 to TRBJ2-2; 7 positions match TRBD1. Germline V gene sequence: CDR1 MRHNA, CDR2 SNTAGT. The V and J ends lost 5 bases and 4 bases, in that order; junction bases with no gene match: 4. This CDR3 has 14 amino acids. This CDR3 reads CASSYRGRTGELFF. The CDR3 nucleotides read TGTGCCAGCAGTTACAGGGGCCGCACCGGGGAGCTGTTTTTT.

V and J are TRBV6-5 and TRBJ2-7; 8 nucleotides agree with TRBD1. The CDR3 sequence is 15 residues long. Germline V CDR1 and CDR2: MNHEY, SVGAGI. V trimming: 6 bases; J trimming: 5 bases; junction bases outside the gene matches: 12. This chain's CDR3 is CASRALGTGRNEQYF. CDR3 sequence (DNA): TGTGCCAGCAGGGCCTTGGGGACAGGAAGGAACGAGCAGTACTTC.

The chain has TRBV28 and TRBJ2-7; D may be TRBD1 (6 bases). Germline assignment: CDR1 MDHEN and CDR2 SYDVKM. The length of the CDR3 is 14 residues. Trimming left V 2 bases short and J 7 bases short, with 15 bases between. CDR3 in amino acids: CASSLAGGLGEQYF. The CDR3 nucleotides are TGTGCCAGCAGTTTAGCTGGGGGCCTAGGGGAGCAGTACTTC.

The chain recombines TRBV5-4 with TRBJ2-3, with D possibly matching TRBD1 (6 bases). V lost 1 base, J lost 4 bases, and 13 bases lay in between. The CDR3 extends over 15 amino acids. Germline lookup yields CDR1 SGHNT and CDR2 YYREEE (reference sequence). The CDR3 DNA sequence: TGTGCCAGCAGCTTGCCATCTAAGGGGGCAGATACGCAGTATTTT. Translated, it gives CASSLPSKGADTQYF. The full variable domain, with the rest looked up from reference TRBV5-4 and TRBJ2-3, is ETGVTQSPTHLIKTRGQQVTLRCSSQSGHNTVSWYQQALGQGPQFIFQYYREEENGRGNFPPRFSGLQFPNYSSELNVNALELDDSALYLCASSLPSKGADTQYFGPGTRLTVL.

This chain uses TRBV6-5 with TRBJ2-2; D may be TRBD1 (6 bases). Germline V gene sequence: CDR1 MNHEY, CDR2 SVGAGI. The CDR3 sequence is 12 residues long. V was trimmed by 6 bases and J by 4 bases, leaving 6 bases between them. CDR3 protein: CASRTGTGELFF. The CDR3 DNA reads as TGTGCCAGCAGGACAGGCACCGGGGAGCTGTTTTTT.